This T cell receptor beta chain was profiled in a study of blood T cell repertoires in COVID-19. Study in general: Specimens from acute and convalescent COVID-19 originated in the United States, Italy and Spain.

Under the authors' procedure: Reference gene primer amplification yielded estimated nucleated cell counts. Measured with immunoSEQ multiplex PCR; TCRdb has only the in-frame clones, and not every one. The V and J calls and clone size are taken from that table; D and trimming were inferred from the DNA. The sample lists over 90,000 clones, 89% seen once, with around 3.7% in the top ten. Unmatched junction bases numbered 7, after V lost 4 bases and J lost 2 bases. The germline CDR1 and CDR2 sequences are WNHNN and SYGVQD (reference sequence). This CDR3 contains 16 residues. This sequence was found in a woman aged 55-69 years with acute or convalescent COVID-19. Sequencing was carried out using peripheral blood. The chain is built from TRBV10-1 and TRBJ2-3; TRBD2 agrees at 9 bases. CDR3 amino acids: CASSGGLAGLTDTQYF. DNA for the CDR3: TGCGCCAGCAGTGGGGGGCTAGCGGGACTCACAGATACGCAGTATTTT.